This TCR beta chain emerged from a study of graft-versus-host responses after intestinal transplantation (dated by TCRdb to the early 2020s). Concerning the study at large: Multivisceral, liver-intestinal, or isolated intestinal transplants were received by the recipients. Every recipient was given anti-thymocyte globulin induction, then maintenance tacrolimus and steroids for two to three years. Bulk TCR-beta CDR3 sequencing was used to track graft-versus-host and host-versus-graft alloreactive T cell clones in the graft, circulation and bone marrow after intestinal transplantation. Alloreactive clones were identified by sequencing pre-transplant mixed lymphocyte reaction products and comparing these products with unstimulated pre-transplant donor and recipient T cells. The cohort enrolled approximately 24 intestinal transplant recipients, one of whom was a retransplant, and a few patients without pretransplant specimens were excluded. Donor T cell macrochimerism was defined as a peak of at least 4% donor T cells among recipient peripheral blood mononuclear cells. Samples from a few later patients were sequenced in-house on an Illumina MiSeq with MiXCR processing rather than by the commercial service. Broader findings and caveats from the paper: The conclusions were limited by the relatively low number and heterogeneity of the intestinal transplant patients. GvH clones were found in recipient bone marrow, and some of the GvH clones appeared earlier in ileal mucosa or blood, which is consistent with an intestinal mucosal origin. Early after transplant, peak levels of circulating GvH clones were associated with declines in HvG clones. High GvH to HvG T cell clonal ratios were observed in the allografts of patients with donor T cell macrochimerism.

In the germline V gene, CDR1 corresponds to MNHEY and CDR2 to SVGAGI. Compared with germline, V lacks 4 bases and J lacks 2 bases; bases without a gene match: 5. The CDR3 holds 16 amino acids from the cysteine to the phenylalanine. Left in the record is the CDR3 DNA by itself, 48 bases read in frame from the first base. As concerns this clone: Its target antigen remains unknown. The record has no base qualities; no much larger clone is one base away.

Blood samples were collected up to 4 times in the first month after transplant and then at least monthly when available. Preparation of the library involved the immunoSEQ multiplex PCR assay. For most patients, genomic DNA was subjected to high-throughput TCR-beta CDR3 sequencing by Adaptive Biotechnologies. The authors' analysis ran thus. TCR sequencing data were retrieved from Adaptive's ImmunoSEQ software for around 20 patients, whereas a few other patients were processed with MiXCR and VDJtools. CDR3 nucleotide sequences shared between donor and recipient were removed because the origin of such sequences could not be assigned. To count as alloreactive, a clone needed at least 2-fold expansion over unstimulated cells and a minimum CFSE-low frequency of 0.002% (template counts) or 0.001% (read counts). A clone was considered mappable if detected in the sequenced pre-transplant spleen, lymph node, or MLR CFSE-low populations of the donor or recipient. Cumulative frequency of alloreactive clones was calculated as a percentage of all sequences weighted by copy number. TCRdb mirrors the immuneACCESS table, restricted to in-frame sequences. Some clones are absent from its copies; in checked studies, under half trace to an unresolved V gene, and the reason for the others is unknown. The V and J calls and clone size were taken over from that table, and D and trimming were inferred from the DNA. This sample is represented by approximately 14,000 clones; about 94% of them were singletons. The top ten clones comprise 0.71% of the sample.

This clonotype was sampled from a human patient who received an intestinal transplant, so some T cells may come from the graft donor. The chain joins TRBV6-5 to TRBJ2-5; a stretch of 12 junction bases matches TRBD2. The specimen was PBMCs, collected 9 days after transplant. The DNA sequence is given as TGTGCCAGCAGTTTCGGACTAGCGGGACCACAAGAGACCCAGTACTTC. The resulting protein is CASSFGLAGPQETQYF.